The present TCR beta chain was sequenced within a study of PD-1 blockade in mismatch repair-deficient tumors. Data came from immunoSEQ multiplex PCR; TCRdb stores just in-frame clones and leaves some out. The table includes around 110,000 clones, about 80% detected once. This clone was detected a few times. Its specificity is unknown. Broader study findings: Tumor-resident clones, often undetectable pretreatment in blood, expanded then contracted after pembrolizumab.

Germline lookup yields CDR1 MNHNS and CDR2 SASEGT. Trimming took 2 bases from V and 6 from J, leaving 14 bases between them. The CDR3 has 15 amino acids. The sequenced sample was peripheral blood, obtained just over 59 weeks after starting pembrolizumab. The chain links TRBV6-1 to TRBJ2-1; D possibly corresponds to TRBD2 (6 bases). The sequence derives from an adult with mismatch repair-deficient cancer. The CDR3 reads CASSEFGTGVNEQFF. The CDR3, as DNA: TGTGCCAGCAGTGAATTTGGCACGGGGGTCAATGAGCAGTTCTTC.